Below, 21 T cell receptor beta chains from the same sample are listed, as sequenced in a study of vaccination and CD4 T cells after COVID-19. Sequence data for DNA of cultured CD4+ T cells were generated by the Oncomine TCR Beta short-read assay. MiXCR was run by TCRdb on the PCR reads, yielding one entry per CDR3 protein. Altogether about 11,000 distinct CDR3 sequences are present, 25% to 30% being singletons, with the ten largest covering 20% to 30%. Treatment meaning: roughly ten-day PBMC culture with coronavirus spike peptide pools or control peptides (ViraFEST assay). The antigens of these receptors remain unknown. The sequencing sample was made of cultured CD4+ T cells from blood. These TCRs come from a human donor with COVID-19.

This clonotype was picked up a small number of times. The chain has TRBV7-2 and TRBJ1-6; D gene uncertain. V was trimmed by 4 bases and J by 5 bases, leaving 12 bases between them. Germline V gene sequence: CDR1 SGHTA, CDR2 FQGNSA. The CDR3 is 15 amino acids. CDR3 sequence: CASSSRSGDNSPLHF. The CDR3 DNA reads TGTGCCAGCAGCTCACGGTCTGGGGATAATTCACCCCTCCACTTT.

As concerns this clonotype: The junction differs from germline at one of its ends, possibly a read error. The chain is built from TRBV14 and TRBJ1-2; a possible D gene is TRBD1 (6 bases). The CDR3 consists of 14 residues. Germline V gene data show CDR1 as SGHDN and CDR2 as FVKESK. CDR3 in amino acids: CAGSQIRGDYGYTF. The DNA for the CDR3 is TGTGCCGGCAGCCAAATCAGGGGCGACTATGGCTACACCTTC.

Details on this clonotype: The junction shows a germline mismatch at one end, possibly a read error. The CDR3 DNA follows: TGTGCCAACAGTCTGGACAGGGATCAGCCCCAGCATTTT. This gives the protein CANSLDRDQPQHF. The V call is TRBV12-3 or TRBV12-4, the J call TRBJ1-5, with 8 bases identical to TRBD1. The CDR3 is made up of 13 amino acids.

The CDR3 coding sequence is TGCAGTGCTAGAGCGGGATTTTGGGAGACCCAGTACTTC. This gives the protein CSARAGFWETQYF. This chain uses TRBV20-1 with TRBJ2-5; perhaps TRBD2 as D (5 bases). Germline V gene lookup returns CDR1 DFQATT and CDR2 SNEGSKA (reference sequence). This CDR3 contains 13 residues. The V gene lost 1 base and the J gene lost 5 bases, with 11 bases spanning the gap.

V and J are TRBV5-6 and TRBJ2-5, with D uncertain. This CDR3 contains 13 residues. Trimming removed 4 bases from V and 1 base from J, with 8 bases in between. From germline, CDR1 is SGHDT and CDR2 YYEEEE. Here the CDR3 DNA reads TGTGCCAGCAGCCCCTTCACCCAAGAGACCCAGTACTTC. This translates into CASSPFTQETQYF.

This clonotype qualifies as medium-sized (0.01 to 0.1%). The genes are TRBV24-1 and TRBJ2-2, with no clear D. The V gene lost 6 bases and the J gene lost 6 bases, with 13 bases spanning the gap. Germline loops: CDR1 KGHDR, CDR2 SFDVKD. The CDR3 runs to 14 residues. For the CDR3, the DNA is TGTGCCACCAGTCCCCCCTGGGATCCCGGGGAGCTGTTTTTT. Amino acid sequence: CATSPPWDPGELFF.

This clonotype is medium-sized. CDR3 region: CASSGGGAGETQYF. CDR3 bases: TGTGCCAGCAGTGGGGGGGGCGCGGGAGAGACCCAGTACTTC. The V call is TRBV27, the J call TRBJ2-5, with TRBD2 as a possible D gene (7 bases). Trimming pared 5 bases from V and 4 bases from J, leaving 14 bases between. The CDR3 length is 14 residues. Germline assignment: CDR1 MNHEY and CDR2 SMNVEV (reference sequence).

This clonotype was seen a few times. The chain has TRBV7-2 and TRBJ1-1; D not certain. The germline V and J ends were trimmed by 1 base and 6 bases, with 9 bases remaining between them. Germline loops: CDR1 SGHTA, CDR2 FQGNSA. The CDR3 spans 13 residues. Written as DNA, the CDR3 is TGTGCCAGCAGCTTAGAAGCGGTATCTGAAGCTTTCTTT. Its translation is CASSLEAVSEAFF.

This clonotype was counted between two and nine times. The CDR3 here is CASSLAQGGTEAFF. CDR3 nucleotides: TGTGCCAGCAGTTTAGCCCAGGGAGGCACTGAAGCTTTCTTT. This chain uses TRBV12-3 or TRBV12-4 with TRBJ1-1, with D possibly TRBD1 on 5 matching bases. The CDR3 covers 14 residues. V gave up 0 bases and J gave up 4 bases, with 9 bases separating them.

On this clonotype: A much larger clone lies one base from this, so it may be a read error. The chain uses TRBV2 and TRBJ1-2, with D possibly TRBD1 on 6 matching bases. The length of the CDR3 is 13 residues. Per the germline V gene, CDR1 is SNHLY and CDR2 is FYNNEI. Trimming removed 11 bases at V and 6 bases at J, with 19 bases between. CDR3 sequence: CAGTEGGLHGYTF. CDR3 in DNA: TGTGCCGGGACGGAAGGGGGGTTACATGGCTACACCTTC.

This clonotype was seen only a few times. The V gene is TRBV19, the J gene TRBJ1-2; D is possibly TRBD1 (5 bases). The CDR3 extends over 13 amino acids. Germline V CDR1 and CDR2: LNHDA, SQIVND (reference sequence). V was cut by 3 bases and J by 9 bases, with 14 bases left in between. The CDR3 sequence is CASSMSRVESYTF. The CDR3 DNA follows: TGTGCCAGTAGTATGTCCAGGGTAGAGAGCTACACCTTC.

This clonotype is a singleton in its sample. The chain has TRBV5-8 and TRBJ1-5, with D unresolved. The germline CDR1 and CDR2 sequences are SGHTS and YDEGEE. Trimming shortened V by 2 bases and J by 1 base, and 7 bases separated the two germline ends. The CDR3 runs 14 residues. The CDR3 DNA reads as TGTGCCAGCAGCTTTCGTCGGAGCAATCAGCCCCAGCATTTT. Translating gives CASSFRRSNQPQHF.

This clonotype was picked up a small number of times. V and J are TRBV19 and TRBJ1-5, with 9 nucleotides matching TRBD1. There are 16 residues in the CDR3. V lost 3 bases, J lost 6 bases, and 9 bases stayed unmatched. Germline CDR1 reads LNHDA; CDR2 reads SQIVND (reference sequence). CDR3 in DNA: TGTGCCAGTAGTATTTTGGACAGGGGAAGAGCTCAGCCCCAGCATTTT. Its translation is CASSILDRGRAQPQHF. Full variable domain (outside the CDR3, taken from reference TRBV19 and TRBJ1-5): DGGITQSPKYLFRKEGQNVTLSCEQNLNHDAMYWYRQDPGQGLRLIYYSQIVNDFQKGDIAEGYSVSREKKESFPLTVTSAQKNPTAFYLCASSILDRGRAQPQHFGDGTRLSIL.

A few counts support this clonotype. V and J are TRBV7-9 and TRBJ2-3, with 8 bases identical to TRBD1. The germline V gene has CDR1 SEHNR and CDR2 FQNEAQ (reference sequence). V lost 7 bases and J lost 5; bases outside the gene matches: 11. CDR3 size: 15 residues. This chain's CDR3 is CASNKPQGAGDTQYF. The CDR3 DNA reads as TGTGCCAGCAACAAGCCCCAGGGGGCGGGAGATACGCAGTATTTT.

This clonotype is large (0.1 to 1%) in the sample. The J gene is TRBJ2-7, the V gene TRBV4-2; 10 bases are shared with TRBD2. CDR3 length: 18 residues. V lost 0 bases and J lost 4; bases outside the gene matches: 12. Per the germline V gene, CDR1 is LGHNA and CDR2 is YNFKEQ. In nucleotides, the CDR3 is TGTGCCAGCAGCCAAGATGGTTTTAATAGCGGGGGGCAATACGAGCAGTACTTC. Its protein is CASSQDGFNSGGQYEQYF.

This clonotype was seen a handful of times. The CDR3 DNA follows: TGTGCCAGCAGCCGTCCAGGGTCGGGGTCTGAAGCTTTCTTT. It specifies CASSRPGSGSEAFF. The gene calls are TRBV7-9 and TRBJ1-1, with D perhaps matching TRBD1 (5 bases). CDR3 size: 14 residues. The V and J ends lost 5 bases and 6 bases respectively, with 16 bases between them. CDR1 and CDR2 (germline): SEHNR, FQNEAQ (reference sequence).

By proportion, this clonotype is medium-sized. The rearrangement joins TRBV6-1 to TRBJ1-5, with 8 bases fitting TRBD1. J lost 4 bases, V lost 5 bases, and 10 bases had no gene match. Germline loops: CDR1 MNHNS, CDR2 SASEGT. This CDR3 spans 16 amino acids. CDR3 residues: CASSRTGRSRNQPQHF. For the CDR3, the DNA is TGTGCCAGCAGTCGGACAGGGCGTTCGAGAAATCAGCCCCAGCATTTT.

Sample share makes this clonotype medium-sized. The chain joins TRBV20-1 to TRBJ1-2, with D possibly TRBD1 on 5 matching bases. Per the germline V gene, CDR1 is DFQATT and CDR2 is SNEGSKA (reference sequence). The CDR3 has 14 amino acids. V was pared by 0 bases and J by 5 bases, with 13 bases between. The DNA for the CDR3 is TGCAGTGCTAGAGATATCGGCAGGGAGTATGGCTACACCTTC. Its protein is CSARDIGREYGYTF.

This clonotype appeared a few times. V and J are TRBV6-1 and TRBJ1-1; D call uncertain. The V end was cut by 6 bases, the J end by 0 bases, with 11 bases between. CDR1 MNHNS and CDR2 SASEGT come from the germline V gene. The CDR3 extends over 14 amino acids. CDR3 sequence reads: CASRVRGLNTEAFF. The DNA for the CDR3 is TGTGCCAGCAGAGTACGTGGGTTGAACACTGAAGCTTTCTTT.

This clonotype was found a few times. The chain has TRBV27 and TRBJ2-2, with 10 bases lining up with TRBD1. V shed 6 bases and J 7 bases; nucleotides not matched to a gene: 11. Looked up from germline, CDR1 is MNHEY and CDR2 is SMNVEV (reference sequence). This CDR3 is 16 amino acids long. This CDR3 is CASSRGQGTWNGELFF. In DNA form, the CDR3 reads TGTGCCAGCAGCCGGGGACAGGGGACTTGGAACGGGGAGCTGTTTTTT.

The chain combines TRBV7-9 with TRBJ1-2, with a tentative D call TRBD1 (6 bases). Germline V gives CDR1 SEHNR, CDR2 FQNEAQ (reference sequence). The CDR3 is made up of 15 amino acids. V was shortened by 5 bases and J by 6 bases, with 19 bases between the two germline ends. CDR3 loop: CASSKDLGGLHGYTF. The CDR3 region has the DNA TGTGCCAGCAGCAAGGACCTTGGGGGGCTGCATGGCTACACCTTC.